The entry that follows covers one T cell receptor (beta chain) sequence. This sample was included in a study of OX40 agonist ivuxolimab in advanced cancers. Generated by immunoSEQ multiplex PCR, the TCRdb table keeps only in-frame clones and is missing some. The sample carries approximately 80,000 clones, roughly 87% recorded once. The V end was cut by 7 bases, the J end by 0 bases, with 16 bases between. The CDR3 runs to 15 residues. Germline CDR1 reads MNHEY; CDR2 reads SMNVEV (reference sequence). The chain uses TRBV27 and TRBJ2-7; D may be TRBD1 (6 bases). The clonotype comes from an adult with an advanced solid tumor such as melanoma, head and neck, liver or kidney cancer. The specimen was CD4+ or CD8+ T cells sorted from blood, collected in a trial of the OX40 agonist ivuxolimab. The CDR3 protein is CASTSRGNPSYEQYF. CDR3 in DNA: TGTGCCAGCACCTCTAGGGGGAACCCCTCCTACGAGCAGTACTTC.